A single sample gave rise to the 11 T cell receptor beta chains below, sequenced in a study of blood T cell repertoires in COVID-19. Profiling relied on immunoSEQ multiplex PCR, and the TCRdb table lists in-frame clones only, not all of them. The sample records tens of thousands of clones, roughly 78% being singletons. The specimen sequenced was peripheral blood. Receptor source: a man in his fifties or sixties with active or convalescent COVID-19.

This rearrangement joins TRBV5-1 to TRBJ2-3, with 11 bases matching TRBD2. Trimming took 7 bases from V and 3 from J; bases not matched to a gene: 4. The germline V gene encodes CDR1 SGHRS and CDR2 YFSETQ. This CDR3 is built from 14 residues. The CDR3 reads CASGPSGGTDTQYF. The CDR3 DNA is TGCGCCAGCGGGCCTAGCGGGGGGACAGATACGCAGTATTTT.

This sequence joins TRBV7-2 and TRBJ2-3, with 9 nucleotides matching TRBD2. V was pared by 0 bases and J by 6 bases, with 7 bases of the junction left unmatched. Germline V gene lookup returns CDR1 SGHTA and CDR2 FQGNSA. The CDR3 sequence is 16 residues long. This chain's CDR3 is CASSLAGSGGSDTQYF. CDR3 DNA sequence: TGTGCCAGCAGCTTAGCGGGTAGCGGGGGATCCGATACGCAGTATTTT. The variable domain in full, completed from reference TRBV7-2 and TRBJ2-3, reads GAGVSQSPSNKVTEKGKDVELRCDPISGHTALYWYRQSLGQGLEFLIYFQGNSAPDKSGLPSDRFSAERTGGSVSTLTIQRTQQEDSAVYLCASSLAGSGGSDTQYFGPGTRLTVL.

This chain connects TRBV5-5 to TRBJ2-1; TRBD1 agrees at 9 bases. This CDR3 is built from 15 residues. Germline V gene sequence: CDR1 SGHKS, CDR2 YYEKEE (reference sequence). The ends lost 0 bases at V and 4 bases at J; junction bases unmatched: 2. The CDR3 nucleotides are TGTGCCAGCAGCTTGGCTGACAGGGGGTACAATGAGCAGTTCTTC. Translated: CASSLADRGYNEQFF. Together with reference TRBV5-5 and TRBJ2-1, the CDR3 gives the full variable domain: DAGVTQSPTHLIKTRGQQVTLRCSPISGHKSVSWYQQVLGQGPQFIFQYYEKEERGRGNFPDRFSARQFPNYSSELNVNALLLGDSALYLCASSLADRGYNEQFFGPGTRLTVL.

The CDR3 is CASSSQGLGGAFF. The CDR3 coding sequence is TGTGCCAGCAGCTCCCAGGGGCTCGGTGGGGCTTTCTTT. The chain is built from TRBV7-9 and TRBJ1-1, with D tentatively TRBD1 (6 bases). Germline V gene lookup returns CDR1 SEHNR and CDR2 FQNEAQ (reference sequence). The CDR3 has 13 amino acids. V gave up 4 bases and J gave up 11 bases, with 17 bases separating them.

The chain couples TRBV3-1 (or the pseudogene TRBV3-2) to TRBJ1-2; TRBD1 is a possible D gene (5 bases). CDR1 is LGHDT and CDR2 is YNNKEL in the germline V gene (reference sequence). This CDR3 comprises 11 residues. Trimming stripped 7 bases from V and 4 bases from J, with 7 bases between. The CDR3 DNA reads TGTGCCAGCACCGGGGGCTATGGCTACACCTTC. It codes for CASTGGYGYTF.

V and J are TRBV2 and TRBJ2-7, with D hard to call. The V end lost 7 bases, the J end lost 5 bases, and 15 bases lay between the germline ends. This CDR3 region has 13 residues. From germline, CDR1 is SNHLY and CDR2 FYNNEI. The CDR3 bases are TGTGCCAGCATCTTTACGGGTTTAGACGAGCAGTACTTC. Translated, it gives CASIFTGLDEQYF.

The rearrangement links TRBV28 to TRBJ2-2; 12 nucleotides line up with TRBD2. The CDR3 is 18 residues long. With V trimmed by 5 bases and J by 0 bases, 7 bases remained unmatched. Germline CDR1 is MDHEN and CDR2 is SYDVKM. As DNA, the CDR3 is TGTGCCAGCAGTAACAAGGGACTAGCGGGTCCGAACACCGGGGAGCTGTTTTTT. Encoded protein: CASSNKGLAGPNTGELFF. The full variable domain, completed using reference TRBV28 and TRBJ2-2, is DVKVTQSSRYLVKRTGEKVFLECVQDMDHENMFWYRQDPGLGLRLIYFSYDVKMKEKGDIPEGYSVSREKKERFSLILESASTNQTSMYLCASSNKGLAGPNTGELFFGEGSRLTVL.

The chain has TRBV5-1 and TRBJ1-1; D is ambiguous. The CDR3 is made up of 13 amino acids. Germline V CDR1 and CDR2: SGHRS, YFSETQ. The germline V and J ends were trimmed by 2 bases and 1 base, with 6 bases remaining between them. The CDR3 loop is CASSFGQNTEAFF. Written as DNA, the CDR3 is TGCGCCAGCAGCTTTGGGCAGAACACTGAAGCTTTCTTT.

This clone showed up just a few times. The V call is TRBV3-1 (or the pseudogene TRBV3-2), the J call TRBJ1-1; D unclear. CDR1 LGHDT and CDR2 YNNKEL come from the germline V gene (reference sequence). The V end was cut by 1 base, the J end by 0 bases, with 3 bases between. The CDR3 is made up of 13 amino acids. This chain's CDR3 is CASSQVMNTEAFF. DNA of the CDR3: TGTGCCAGCAGCCAAGTCATGAACACTGAAGCTTTCTTT.

J is TRBJ1-2 and V is TRBV19; no clear D. The V gene lost 3 bases and the J gene lost 6 bases, with 5 bases spanning the gap. This CDR3 has 11 residues. The germline V gene has CDR1 LNHDA and CDR2 SQIVND (reference sequence). CDR3 DNA: TGTGCCAGTAGTATTTATGATGGCTACACCTTC. This translates into CASSIYDGYTF.

The chain has TRBV18 and TRBJ2-3; maybe TRBD2 (6 bases). Germline assignment: CDR1 KGHSH and CDR2 LQKENI. Trimming removed 7 bases at V and 2 bases at J, with 13 bases between. This CDR3 is built from 14 residues. The CDR3 protein is CASLEGINTDTQYF. The CDR3 bases are TGTGCCAGCTTGGAGGGGATCAACACAGATACGCAGTATTTT. Combining the CDR3 with reference TRBV18 and TRBJ2-3 gives the whole variable domain NAGVMQNPRHLVRRRGQEARLRCSPMKGHSHVYWYRQLPEEGLKFMVYLQKENIIDESGMPKERFSAEFPKEGPSILRIQQVVRGDSAAYFCASLEGINTDTQYFGPGTRLTVL.